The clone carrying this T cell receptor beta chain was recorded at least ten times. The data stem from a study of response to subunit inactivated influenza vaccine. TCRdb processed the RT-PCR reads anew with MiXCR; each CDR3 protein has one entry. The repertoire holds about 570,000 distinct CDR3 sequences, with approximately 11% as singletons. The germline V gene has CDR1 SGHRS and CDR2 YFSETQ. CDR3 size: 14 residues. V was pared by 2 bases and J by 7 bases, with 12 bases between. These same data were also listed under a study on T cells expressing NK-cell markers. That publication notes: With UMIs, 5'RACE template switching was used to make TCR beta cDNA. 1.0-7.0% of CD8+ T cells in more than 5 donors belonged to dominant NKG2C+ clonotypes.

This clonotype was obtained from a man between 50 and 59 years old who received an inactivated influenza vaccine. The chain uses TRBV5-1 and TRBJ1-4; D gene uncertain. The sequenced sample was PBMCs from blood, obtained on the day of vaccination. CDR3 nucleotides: TGCGCCAGCAGCTTAGGGCGATCGGGTGAAAAACTGTTTTTT. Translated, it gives CASSLGRSGEKLFF.